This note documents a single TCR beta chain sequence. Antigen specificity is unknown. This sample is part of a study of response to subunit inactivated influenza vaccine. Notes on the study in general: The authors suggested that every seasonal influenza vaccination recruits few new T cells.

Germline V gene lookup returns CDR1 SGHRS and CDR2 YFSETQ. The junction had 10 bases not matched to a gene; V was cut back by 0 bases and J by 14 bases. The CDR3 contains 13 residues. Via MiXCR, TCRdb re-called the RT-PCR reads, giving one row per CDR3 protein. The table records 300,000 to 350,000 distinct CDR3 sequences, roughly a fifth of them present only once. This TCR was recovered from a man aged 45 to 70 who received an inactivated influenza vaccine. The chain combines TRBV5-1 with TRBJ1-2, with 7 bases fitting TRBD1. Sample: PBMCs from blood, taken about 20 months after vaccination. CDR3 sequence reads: CASSLDERGQETF. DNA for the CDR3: TGCGCCAGCAGCTTGGATGAAAGGGGGCAGGAGACCTTC.